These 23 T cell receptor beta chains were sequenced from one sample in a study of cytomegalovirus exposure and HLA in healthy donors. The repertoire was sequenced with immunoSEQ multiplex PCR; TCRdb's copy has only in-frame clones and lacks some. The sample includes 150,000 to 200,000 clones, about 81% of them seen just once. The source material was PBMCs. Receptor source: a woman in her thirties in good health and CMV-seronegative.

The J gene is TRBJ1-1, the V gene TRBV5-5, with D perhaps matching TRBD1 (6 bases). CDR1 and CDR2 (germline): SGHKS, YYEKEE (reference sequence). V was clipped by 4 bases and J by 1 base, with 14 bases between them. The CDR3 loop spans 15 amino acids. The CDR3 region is CASSRTQGKNTEAFF. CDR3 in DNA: TGTGCCAGCAGCCGGACTCAGGGGAAGAACACTGAAGCTTTCTTT.

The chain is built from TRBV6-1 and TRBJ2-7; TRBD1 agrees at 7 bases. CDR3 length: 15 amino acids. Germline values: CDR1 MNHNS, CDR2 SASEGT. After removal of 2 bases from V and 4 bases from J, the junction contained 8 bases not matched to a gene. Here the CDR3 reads CASSESRTGDYEQYF. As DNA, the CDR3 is TGTGCCAGCAGTGAAAGCAGGACAGGAGATTACGAGCAGTACTTC.

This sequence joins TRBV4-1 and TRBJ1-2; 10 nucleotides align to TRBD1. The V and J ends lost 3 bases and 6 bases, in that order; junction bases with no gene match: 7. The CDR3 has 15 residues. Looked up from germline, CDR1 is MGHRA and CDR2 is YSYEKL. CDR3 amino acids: CASSHSGTGDNGYTF. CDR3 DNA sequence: TGCGCCAGCAGCCACAGCGGGACAGGGGATAATGGCTACACCTTC.

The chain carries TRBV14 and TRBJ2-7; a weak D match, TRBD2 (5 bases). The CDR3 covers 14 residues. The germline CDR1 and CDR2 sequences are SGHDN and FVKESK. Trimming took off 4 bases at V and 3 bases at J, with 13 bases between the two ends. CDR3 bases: TGTGCCAGCAGCCCCACCCGGGGTTTCTACGAGCAGTACTTC. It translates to CASSPTRGFYEQYF. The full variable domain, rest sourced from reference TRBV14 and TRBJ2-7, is EAGVTQFPSHSVIEKGQTVTLRCDPISGHDNLYWYRRVMGKEIKFLLHFVKESKQDESGMPNNRFLAERTGGTYSTLKVQPAELEDSGVYFCASSPTRGFYEQYFGPGTRLTVT.

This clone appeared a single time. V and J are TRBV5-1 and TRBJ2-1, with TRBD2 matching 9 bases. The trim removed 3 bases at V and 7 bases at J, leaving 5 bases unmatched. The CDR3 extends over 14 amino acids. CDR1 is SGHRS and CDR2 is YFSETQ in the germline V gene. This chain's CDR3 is CASSSTSGSNEQFF. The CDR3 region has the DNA TGCGCCAGCAGCTCTACTAGCGGGTCAAATGAGCAGTTCTTC.

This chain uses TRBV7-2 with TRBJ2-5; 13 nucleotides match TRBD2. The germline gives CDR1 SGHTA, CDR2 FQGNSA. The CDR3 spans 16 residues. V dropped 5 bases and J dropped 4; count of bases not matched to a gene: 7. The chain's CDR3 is CASSGGLAGVSETQYF. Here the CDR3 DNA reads TGTGCCAGCAGCGGAGGACTAGCGGGAGTATCAGAGACCCAGTACTTC.

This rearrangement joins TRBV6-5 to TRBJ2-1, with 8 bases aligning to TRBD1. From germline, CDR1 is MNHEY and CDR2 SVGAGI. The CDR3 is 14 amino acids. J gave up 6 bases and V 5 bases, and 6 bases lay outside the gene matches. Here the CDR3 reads CASSRDRRTNEQFF. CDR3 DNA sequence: TGTGCCAGCAGTAGGGACAGGAGAACCAATGAGCAGTTCTTC.

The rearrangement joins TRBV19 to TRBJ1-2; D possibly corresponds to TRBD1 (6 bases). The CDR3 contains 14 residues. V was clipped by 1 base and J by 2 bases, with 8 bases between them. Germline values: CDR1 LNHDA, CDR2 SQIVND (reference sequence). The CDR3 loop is CASSIVTGNYGYTF. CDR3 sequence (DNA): TGTGCCAGTAGTATAGTAACAGGGAACTATGGCTACACCTTC.

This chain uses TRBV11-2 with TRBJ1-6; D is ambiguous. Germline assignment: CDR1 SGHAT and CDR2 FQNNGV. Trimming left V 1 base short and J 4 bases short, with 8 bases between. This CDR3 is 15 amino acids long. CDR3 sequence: CASSLGAWYNSPLHF. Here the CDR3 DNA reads TGTGCCAGCAGCTTAGGAGCCTGGTATAATTCACCCCTCCACTTT.

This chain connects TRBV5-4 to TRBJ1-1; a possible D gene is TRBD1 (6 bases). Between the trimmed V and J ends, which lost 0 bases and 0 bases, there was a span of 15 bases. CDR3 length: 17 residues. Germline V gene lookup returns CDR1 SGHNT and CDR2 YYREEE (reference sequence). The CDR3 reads CASSLVAGARMNTEAFF. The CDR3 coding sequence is TGTGCCAGCAGCTTGGTGGCAGGGGCAAGAATGAACACTGAAGCTTTCTTT.

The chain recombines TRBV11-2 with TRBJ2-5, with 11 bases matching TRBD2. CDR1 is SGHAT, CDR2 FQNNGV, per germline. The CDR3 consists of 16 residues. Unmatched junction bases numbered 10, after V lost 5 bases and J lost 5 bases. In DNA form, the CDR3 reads TGTGCCAGCAGCCTGCGGACTAGCGGGTTGGGGGAGACCCAGTACTTC. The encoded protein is CASSLRTSGLGETQYF.

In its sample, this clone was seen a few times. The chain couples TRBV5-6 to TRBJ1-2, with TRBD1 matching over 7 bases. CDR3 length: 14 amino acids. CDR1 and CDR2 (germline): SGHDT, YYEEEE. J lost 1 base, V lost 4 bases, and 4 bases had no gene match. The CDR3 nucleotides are TGTGCCAGCAGCGCAACAGGGGATAACTATGGCTACACCTTC. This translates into CASSATGDNYGYTF.

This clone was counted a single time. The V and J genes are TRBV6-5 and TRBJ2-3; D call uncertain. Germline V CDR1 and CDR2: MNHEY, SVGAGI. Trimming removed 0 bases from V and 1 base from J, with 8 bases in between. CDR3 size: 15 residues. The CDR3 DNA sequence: TGTGCCAGCAGTTACTCGTTGGCTCGCACAGATACGCAGTATTTT. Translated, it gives CASSYSLARTDTQYF.

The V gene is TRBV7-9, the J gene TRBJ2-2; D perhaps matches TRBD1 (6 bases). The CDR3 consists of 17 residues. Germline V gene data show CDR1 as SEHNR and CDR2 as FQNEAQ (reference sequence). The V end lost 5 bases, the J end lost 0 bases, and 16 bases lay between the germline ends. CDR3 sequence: CASSRTPGQTNTGELFF. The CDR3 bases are TGTGCCAGCAGCCGGACACCGGGACAAACGAACACCGGGGAGCTGTTTTTT.

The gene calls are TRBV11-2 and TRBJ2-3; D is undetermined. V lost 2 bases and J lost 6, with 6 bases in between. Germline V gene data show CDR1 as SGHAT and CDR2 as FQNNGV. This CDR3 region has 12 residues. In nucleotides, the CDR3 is TGTGCCAGCAGCTTACGTATGGATACGCAGTATTTT. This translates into CASSLRMDTQYF.

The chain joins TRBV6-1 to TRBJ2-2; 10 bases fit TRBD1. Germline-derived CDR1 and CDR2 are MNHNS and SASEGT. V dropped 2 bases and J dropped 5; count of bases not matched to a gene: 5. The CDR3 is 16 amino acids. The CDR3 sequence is CASSERQGANTGELFF. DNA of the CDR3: TGTGCCAGCAGTGAACGACAGGGGGCAAATACCGGGGAGCTGTTTTTT.

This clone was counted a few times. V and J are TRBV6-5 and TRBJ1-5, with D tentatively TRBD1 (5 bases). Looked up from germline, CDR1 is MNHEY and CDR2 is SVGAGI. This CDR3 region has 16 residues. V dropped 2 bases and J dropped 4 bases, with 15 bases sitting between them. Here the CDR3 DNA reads TGTGCCAGCAGTTACGTTTCCCCAGGGCATAATCAGCCCCAGCATTTT. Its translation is CASSYVSPGHNQPQHF.

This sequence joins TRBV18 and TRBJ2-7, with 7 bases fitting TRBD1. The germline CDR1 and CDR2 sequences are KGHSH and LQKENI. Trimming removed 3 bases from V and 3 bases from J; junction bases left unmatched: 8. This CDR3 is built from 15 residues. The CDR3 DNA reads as TGTGCCAGCTCACCCCAAGACAGGGCGGTCTACGAGCAGTACTTC. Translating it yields CASSPQDRAVYEQYF.

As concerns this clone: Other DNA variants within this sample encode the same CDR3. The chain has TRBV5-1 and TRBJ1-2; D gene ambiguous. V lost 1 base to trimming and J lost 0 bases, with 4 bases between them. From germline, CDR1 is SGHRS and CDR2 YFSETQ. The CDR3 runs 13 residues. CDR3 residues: CASSLSSNYGYTF. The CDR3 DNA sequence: TGCGCCAGCAGCTTGTCGTCTAACTATGGCTACACCTTC.

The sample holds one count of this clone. The CDR3 coding sequence is TGTGCCAGCGGCAGAGGGCAAGAGACCCAGTACTTC. Residues: CASGRGQETQYF. This rearrangement joins TRBV6-5 to TRBJ2-5; perhaps TRBD2 as D (5 bases). V lost 8 bases to trimming and J lost 2 bases, with 9 bases between them. Germline V gene lookup returns CDR1 MNHEY and CDR2 SVGAGI. The CDR3 loop spans 12 amino acids.

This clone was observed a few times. DNA of the CDR3: TGTGCCAGCAGTTTTCCGGGACAGGGTCGTAGCAATCAGCCCCAGCATTTT. Encoded protein: CASSFPGQGRSNQPQHF. The chain has TRBV28 and TRBJ1-5; 9 positions agree with TRBD1. CDR3 length equals 17 residues. Germline lookup yields CDR1 MDHEN and CDR2 SYDVKM. V lost 3 bases, J lost 0 bases, and 6 bases stayed unmatched.

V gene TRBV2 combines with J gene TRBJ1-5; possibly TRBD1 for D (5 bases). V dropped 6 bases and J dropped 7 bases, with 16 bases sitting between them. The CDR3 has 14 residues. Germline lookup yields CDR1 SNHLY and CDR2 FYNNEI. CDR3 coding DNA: TGTGCCAGCAGGGGGGGATCTCAGGGACAGCCCCAGCATTTT. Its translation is CASRGGSQGQPQHF.

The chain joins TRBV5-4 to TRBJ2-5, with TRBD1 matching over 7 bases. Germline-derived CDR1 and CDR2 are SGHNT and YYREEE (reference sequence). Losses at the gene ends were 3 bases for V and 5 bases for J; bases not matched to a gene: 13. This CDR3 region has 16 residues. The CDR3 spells CASSSSGTDASETQYF. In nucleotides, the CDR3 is TGTGCCAGCAGCTCGTCCGGGACAGATGCCTCCGAGACCCAGTACTTC.